This record looks at one T cell receptor beta chain sequence and its context. Its specificity is unknown. The V gene lost 2 bases and the J gene lost 5 bases, with 13 bases spanning the gap. The CDR3 loop spans 14 amino acids. The data originate from a study of response to subunit inactivated influenza vaccine. Notes on the study in general: Few additional T cells are recruited per seasonal influenza vaccination, authors suggested.

TCRdb ran MiXCR on the RT-PCR reads and lists one entry per CDR3 protein. Among a few hundred thousand distinct CDR3 sequences listed, just over 20% were seen once. The TCR comes from a man aged 50 to 69 who received an inactivated influenza vaccine. The chain combines TRBV12-3 or TRBV12-4 with TRBJ2-7, with TRBD1 as a possible D gene (5 bases). Sample: PBMCs from blood, taken about 20 months after vaccination. The DNA for the CDR3 is TGTGCCAGCAGTTTATTTCTTCGACAGAACGAGCAGTACTTC. Translating gives CASSLFLRQNEQYF.